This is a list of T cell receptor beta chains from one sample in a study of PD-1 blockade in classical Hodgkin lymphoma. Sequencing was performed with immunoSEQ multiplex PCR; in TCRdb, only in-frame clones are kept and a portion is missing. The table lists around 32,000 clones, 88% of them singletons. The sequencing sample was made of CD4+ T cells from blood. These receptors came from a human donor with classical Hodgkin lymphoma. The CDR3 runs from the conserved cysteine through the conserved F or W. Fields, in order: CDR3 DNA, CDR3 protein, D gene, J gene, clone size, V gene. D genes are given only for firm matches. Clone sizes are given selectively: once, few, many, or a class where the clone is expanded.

CDR3 DNA: TGTGCCAGCAGCTTACCACTAGCGGCTTACAATGAGCAGTTCTTC
CDR3 protein: CASSLPLAAYNEQFF
D gene: TRBD2
J gene: TRBJ2-1
clone size: NA
V gene: TRBV7-8

CDR3 DNA: TGTGCCAGCACCCCAGGGGCTAGCGGGAGGGCCTACGAGCAGTACTTC
CDR3 protein: CASTPGASGRAYEQYF
D gene: TRBD2
J gene: TRBJ2-7
clone size: NA
V gene: TRBV9

CDR3 DNA: TGTGCCAGCAGCGCGGCTGGGGTAACCTACGAGCAGTACTTC
CDR3 protein: CASSAAGVTYEQYF
D gene: NA
J gene: TRBJ2-7
clone size: NA
V gene: TRBV7-9

CDR3 DNA: TGTGCCAGTAGTATAGACCTCACAGGGGACACTGAAGCTTTCTTT
CDR3 protein: CASSIDLTGDTEAFF
D gene: TRBD1
J gene: TRBJ1-1
clone size: NA
V gene: TRBV19

CDR3 DNA: TGTGCCAGCTCACCCCGCCCACCCCGCGGTGAAAAACTGTTTTTT
CDR3 protein: CASSPRPPRGEKLFF
D gene: NA
J gene: TRBJ1-4
clone size: NA
V gene: TRBV18

CDR3 DNA: TGTGCCAGCAGTTTATTCCGCCTAACCCCCGGAGGCGATGAAAAACTGTTTTTT
CDR3 protein: CASSLFRLTPGGDEKLFF
D gene: NA
J gene: TRBJ1-4
clone size: NA
V gene: TRBV27

CDR3 DNA: TGTGCCAGCAGCTTAGAGGGGAGTCTGGAGCTAGCCAAAAACATTCAGTACTTC
CDR3 protein: CASSLEGSLELAKNIQYF
D gene: NA
J gene: TRBJ2-4
clone size: NA
V gene: TRBV7-8

CDR3 DNA: TGTGCCAGCTCACCAGGACAGGGGGCAAGGACCGGGGAGCTGTTTTTT
CDR3 protein: CASSPGQGARTGELFF
D gene: TRBD1
J gene: TRBJ2-2
clone size: NA
V gene: TRBV18

CDR3 DNA: TGTGCCAGCTCCCTCGACAGGGTCTATGGCTACACCTTC
CDR3 protein: CASSLDRVYGYTF
D gene: TRBD1
J gene: TRBJ1-2
clone size: NA
V gene: TRBV18

CDR3 DNA: TGTGCCAGCAGCCGGGACACCTCCTACGAGCAGTACTTC
CDR3 protein: CASSRDTSYEQYF
D gene: NA
J gene: TRBJ2-7
clone size: NA
V gene: TRBV11-2

CDR3 DNA: TGTGCCAGCAGACGGGGACAGGTCCATGGCTACACCTTC
CDR3 protein: CASRRGQVHGYTF
D gene: TRBD1
J gene: TRBJ1-2
clone size: NA
V gene: TRBV6-5

CDR3 DNA: TGTGCCAGCCTGGACAGGGCGACCTATGGCTACACCTTC
CDR3 protein: CASLDRATYGYTF
D gene: TRBD1
J gene: TRBJ1-2
clone size: NA
V gene: TRBV19

CDR3 DNA: TGTGCCAGCAGCTCACTCGGGTCGGCTGAGCAGTTCTTC
CDR3 protein: CASSSLGSAEQFF
D gene: NA
J gene: TRBJ2-1
clone size: NA
V gene: TRBV7-9

CDR3 DNA: TGTGCCAGCAGTGCCTCGAACACCGGGGAGCTGTTTTTT
CDR3 protein: CASSASNTGELFF
D gene: NA
J gene: TRBJ2-2
clone size: few
V gene: TRBV25-1

CDR3 DNA: TGTGCCAGCAGTGAAGTAAAGGTGGCGCAGTATTTT
CDR3 protein: CASSEVKVAQYF
D gene: NA
J gene: TRBJ2-3
clone size: NA
V gene: TRBV6-1

CDR3 DNA: TGTGCCAGCAGCCCTTGGGACGCGGCCTACGAGCAGTACTTC
CDR3 protein: CASSPWDAAYEQYF
D gene: NA
J gene: TRBJ2-7
clone size: once
V gene: TRBV11-1

CDR3 DNA: TGCGCCAGCAGCTTGGCAAGAGGGGGCACTGAAGCTTTCTTT
CDR3 protein: CASSLARGGTEAFF
D gene: NA
J gene: TRBJ1-1
clone size: NA
V gene: TRBV5-1

CDR3 DNA: TGTGCCATCAGTGACAGGAGCAATGAGCAGTTCTTC
CDR3 protein: CAISDRSNEQFF
D gene: NA
J gene: TRBJ2-1
clone size: once
V gene: TRBV10-3

CDR3 DNA: TGTGCCTGGAGGGGGCAGGCGATCTCTGGGGCCAACGTCCTGACTTTC
CDR3 protein: CAWRGQAISGANVLTF
D gene: NA
J gene: TRBJ2-6
clone size: NA
V gene: TRBV30

CDR3 DNA: TGCGCCAGCAGCTCGGCTTTGGGAGGGGAGACCCAGTACTTC
CDR3 protein: CASSSALGGETQYF
D gene: TRBD2
J gene: TRBJ2-5
clone size: NA
V gene: TRBV5-1

CDR3 DNA: TGTGCCAGCAGTGAAGTTCGGTACGAGCAGTACTTC
CDR3 protein: CASSEVRYEQYF
D gene: NA
J gene: TRBJ2-7
clone size: NA
V gene: TRBV6-1

CDR3 DNA: TGTGCCACCATCCGGGGCGTGGGAAATCAGCCCCAGCATTTT
CDR3 protein: CATIRGVGNQPQHF
D gene: NA
J gene: TRBJ1-5
clone size: NA
V gene: TRBV6-6

CDR3 DNA: TGTGCCAGCAGCCGTTTCGGACAGGGAACATACGAGCAGTACTTC
CDR3 protein: CASSRFGQGTYEQYF
D gene: TRBD1
J gene: TRBJ2-7
clone size: few
V gene: TRBV27

CDR3 DNA: TGTGCCAGCAGCCCTCTGGCGGGAGGCCTGAAGGTTAATGAGCAGTTCTTC
CDR3 protein: CASSPLAGGLKVNEQFF
D gene: TRBD2
J gene: TRBJ2-1
clone size: NA
V gene: TRBV5-4

CDR3 DNA: TGTGCCAGTAGTCCGTGGACAGGGGGTAACACTGAAGCTTTCTTT
CDR3 protein: CASSPWTGGNTEAFF
D gene: TRBD1
J gene: TRBJ1-1
clone size: NA
V gene: TRBV19

CDR3 DNA: TGCAGCGTTGTCCTCACTGAAGCTTTCTTT
CDR3 protein: CSVVLTEAFF
D gene: NA
J gene: TRBJ1-1
clone size: few
V gene: TRBV29-1

CDR3 DNA: TGTGCCAGCAGTGGACGACAGGGGGCGGGTGGCTACACCTTC
CDR3 protein: CASSGRQGAGGYTF
D gene: TRBD1
J gene: TRBJ1-2
clone size: NA
V gene: TRBV6-1

CDR3 DNA: TGTGCCAGCCTAGGGACGGTGCTCTTCTATGGCTACACCTTC
CDR3 protein: CASLGTVLFYGYTF
D gene: NA
J gene: TRBJ1-2
clone size: NA
V gene: TRBV6-1

CDR3 DNA: TGTGCCAGCAGTTACTCCCCCCTTGATCAGTCCCAGCATTTT
CDR3 protein: CASSYSPLDQSQHF
D gene: NA
J gene: TRBJ1-5
clone size: NA
V gene: TRBV6-5

CDR3 DNA: TGTGCCAGCAGCCCGCCTAGCCAGGGGATTAGTGAGCAGTTCTTC
CDR3 protein: CASSPPSQGISEQFF
D gene: NA
J gene: TRBJ2-1
clone size: NA
V gene: TRBV7-9

CDR3 DNA: TGTGCCAGTAAGGTAGAAGCGGGGCCCACAGATACGCAGTATTTT
CDR3 protein: CASKVEAGPTDTQYF
D gene: TRBD2
J gene: TRBJ2-3
clone size: NA
V gene: TRBV19

CDR3 DNA: TGCGCCAGCAGCTTGGCGCTAGACTCCTACAATGAGCAGTTCTTC
CDR3 protein: CASSLALDSYNEQFF
D gene: NA
J gene: TRBJ2-1
clone size: NA
V gene: TRBV5-1

CDR3 DNA: TGTGCCAGCAGTTCCCGACTTAGCGGTCCCCCGGACATTCAGTACTTC
CDR3 protein: CASSSRLSGPPDIQYF
D gene: NA
J gene: TRBJ2-4
clone size: NA
V gene: TRBV27

CDR3 DNA: TGTGCCAGCAGCTCCCGGACAGGCGCAGATACGCAGTATTTT
CDR3 protein: CASSSRTGADTQYF
D gene: TRBD1
J gene: TRBJ2-3
clone size: NA
V gene: TRBV9

CDR3 DNA: TGTGCCATCACTTCTAGCGGGAGAGGGAATGAGCAGTTCTTC
CDR3 protein: CAITSSGRGNEQFF
D gene: TRBD2
J gene: TRBJ2-1
clone size: NA
V gene: TRBV10-3

CDR3 DNA: TGCGCCAGCAGTGAGTGGAGCGGGAGATCAGGAGATACGCAGTATTTT
CDR3 protein: CASSEWSGRSGDTQYF
D gene: TRBD2
J gene: TRBJ2-3
clone size: NA
V gene: TRBV10-1

CDR3 DNA: TGTGCCATCACTAGGGGACACGGCACTGAAGCTTTCTTT
CDR3 protein: CAITRGHGTEAFF
D gene: NA
J gene: TRBJ1-1
clone size: NA
V gene: TRBV10-3

CDR3 DNA: TGTGCCAGCAGCTCCAGTGGGGACAAAACGCAGTTCTTC
CDR3 protein: CASSSSGDKTQFF
D gene: NA
J gene: TRBJ2-1
clone size: NA
V gene: TRBV7-2

CDR3 DNA: TGCGCCAGCAGCAAAGCAGCGAACTCTGGAAACACCATATATTTT
CDR3 protein: CASSKAANSGNTIYF
D gene: NA
J gene: TRBJ1-3
clone size: NA
V gene: TRBV5-1

CDR3 DNA: TGTGCCAGCAGCGTTGATCCGAGTAGCAATGAGCAGTTCTTC
CDR3 protein: CASSVDPSSNEQFF
D gene: NA
J gene: TRBJ2-1
clone size: NA
V gene: TRBV9

CDR3 DNA: TGTGCCAGCAAATCGGCGGGAAGGGAACCCTCTTTT
CDR3 protein: CASKSAGREPSF
D gene: NA
J gene: TRBJ2-3
clone size: NA
V gene: TRBV6-5

CDR3 DNA: TGTGCCTGCCGGGGGACAGGGGGCGGGTATGGCTACACCTTC
CDR3 protein: CACRGTGGGYGYTF
D gene: TRBD1
J gene: TRBJ1-2
clone size: NA
V gene: TRBV6-1

CDR3 DNA: TGTGCCAGCAGCGTAGTGGCTAGCGGGAGTAGAGAGACCCAGTACTTC
CDR3 protein: CASSVVASGSRETQYF
D gene: TRBD2
J gene: TRBJ2-5
clone size: NA
V gene: TRBV9

CDR3 DNA: TGTGCCAGCAGCCGAACAGGTACCGGGGAGCTGTTTTTT
CDR3 protein: CASSRTGTGELFF
D gene: NA
J gene: TRBJ2-2
clone size: NA
V gene: TRBV11-3

CDR3 DNA: TGTGCCAGCTCACCCGGACTAGCAGCTAGCACAGATACGCAGTATTTT
CDR3 protein: CASSPGLAASTDTQYF
D gene: TRBD2
J gene: TRBJ2-3
clone size: NA
V gene: TRBV18

CDR3 DNA: TGTGCCAGCAATCTAGCGGGAAGCAATGAGCAGTTCTTC
CDR3 protein: CASNLAGSNEQFF
D gene: TRBD2
J gene: TRBJ2-1
clone size: NA
V gene: TRBV25-1

CDR3 DNA: TGTGCCAGCAGTCCCGGGACAGGGCCCTATGGCTACACCTTC
CDR3 protein: CASSPGTGPYGYTF
D gene: TRBD1
J gene: TRBJ1-2
clone size: NA
V gene: TRBV2

CDR3 DNA: TGCGCCAGCAGCTTGGTGGCGGACAGCTCCTACAATGAGCAGTTCTTC
CDR3 protein: CASSLVADSSYNEQFF
D gene: NA
J gene: TRBJ2-1
clone size: NA
V gene: TRBV5-1

CDR3 DNA: TGTGCCAGCAGCCCACCGGGAGTTAACACAGATACGCAGTATTTT
CDR3 protein: CASSPPGVNTDTQYF
D gene: NA
J gene: TRBJ2-3
clone size: NA
V gene: TRBV6-5

CDR3 DNA: TGTGCCAGCAGTTTGGGACTAGTATACGCCGGGGAGCTGTTTTTT
CDR3 protein: CASSLGLVYAGELFF
D gene: TRBD2
J gene: TRBJ2-2
clone size: NA
V gene: TRBV27

CDR3 DNA: TGCGCCAGCAGCTCGCAGGGACTAGCGGGAGGGAGGCCCTACGAGCAGTACTTC
CDR3 protein: CASSSQGLAGGRPYEQYF
D gene: TRBD2
J gene: TRBJ2-7
clone size: NA
V gene: TRBV4-1

CDR3 DNA: TGCAGCGTGAGGACAGCGCTATCCTATGGCTACACCTTC
CDR3 protein: CSVRTALSYGYTF
D gene: NA
J gene: TRBJ1-2
clone size: NA
V gene: TRBV29-1

CDR3 DNA: TGCGCCAGAACGGGGGGCTACACCTTC
CDR3 protein: CARTGGYTF
D gene: NA
J gene: TRBJ1-2
clone size: NA
V gene: TRBV10-1

CDR3 DNA: TGTGCCAGCAGCTGGAGTCGCACAGATACGCAGTATTTT
CDR3 protein: CASSWSRTDTQYF
D gene: NA
J gene: TRBJ2-3
clone size: NA
V gene: TRBV7-3

CDR3 DNA: TGTGCCAGCAGCCTCTCAGGCTCCCAAATATTCTACGAGCAGTACTTC
CDR3 protein: CASSLSGSQIFYEQYF
D gene: NA
J gene: TRBJ2-7
clone size: NA
V gene: TRBV7-2

CDR3 DNA: TGTGCCAGCAGCCGAGGGGAGCCTGGGGCCAACGTCCTGACTTTC
CDR3 protein: CASSRGEPGANVLTF
D gene: NA
J gene: TRBJ2-6
clone size: once
V gene: TRBV7-9

CDR3 DNA: TGTGCCTGGAGCGGGACGATGAACACTGAAGCTTTCTTT
CDR3 protein: CAWSGTMNTEAFF
D gene: NA
J gene: TRBJ1-1
clone size: NA
V gene: TRBV30

CDR3 DNA: TGTGCCAGCAGCTTTCAGGGGGCTGGAAACACCATATATTTT
CDR3 protein: CASSFQGAGNTIYF
D gene: TRBD1
J gene: TRBJ1-3
clone size: NA
V gene: TRBV5-6

CDR3 DNA: TGTGCCAGCACCTCTATGCTTAGCGGGGCAGAGTTCTTC
CDR3 protein: CASTSMLSGAEFF
D gene: TRBD2
J gene: TRBJ2-1
clone size: NA
V gene: TRBV28

CDR3 DNA: TGCGCCAGCAGCTTTACAGCGAACACCGGGGAGCTGTTTTTT
CDR3 protein: CASSFTANTGELFF
D gene: NA
J gene: TRBJ2-2
clone size: NA
V gene: TRBV5-1